Each of the 3 T cell receptor beta chains below was sequenced from the same sample in a study of OX40 agonist ivuxolimab in advanced cancers. Clones were read by immunoSEQ multiplex PCR, and TCRdb kept only the in-frame ones, dropping some. The sample contains approximately 10,000 clones, around 74% of which appear only once. Specimen: CD4+ or CD8+ T cells sorted from blood, collected in a trial of the OX40 agonist ivuxolimab. These receptors were collected from an adult with an advanced solid tumor such as melanoma, head and neck, liver or kidney cancer.

The chain is built from TRBV7-2 and TRBJ2-2, with 11 bases that match TRBD2. Per the germline V gene, CDR1 is SGHTA and CDR2 is FQGNSA. The V and J ends lost 5 bases and 4 bases, in that order; junction bases with no gene match: 9. This CDR3 contains 17 residues. The CDR3 loop reads CASSPRLAGGPTGELFF. The CDR3 DNA reads TGTGCCAGCAGCCCCCGGCTAGCGGGAGGCCCCACCGGGGAGCTGTTTTTT.

This chain connects TRBV6-5 to TRBJ2-1; 11 bases map to TRBD2. The V segment lost 7 bases and the J segment 1 base; nucleotides outside the gene matches: 3. Per the germline V gene, CDR1 is MNHEY and CDR2 is SVGAGI. The CDR3 runs 15 residues. The CDR3 protein is CASTGTSGSYNEQFF. DNA for the CDR3: TGTGCCAGCACCGGGACTAGCGGATCCTACAATGAGCAGTTCTTC.

This clone was detected a few times. The V and J genes are TRBV6-5 and TRBJ2-7; no reliable D call. The CDR3 is 14 amino acids. V gave up 0 bases and J gave up 2 bases, with 8 bases separating them. Germline CDR1 is MNHEY and CDR2 is SVGAGI. DNA for the CDR3: TGTGCCAGCAGTTACTCGGTGGCAACCTACGAGCAGTACGTC. It is translated as CASSYSVATYEQYV.